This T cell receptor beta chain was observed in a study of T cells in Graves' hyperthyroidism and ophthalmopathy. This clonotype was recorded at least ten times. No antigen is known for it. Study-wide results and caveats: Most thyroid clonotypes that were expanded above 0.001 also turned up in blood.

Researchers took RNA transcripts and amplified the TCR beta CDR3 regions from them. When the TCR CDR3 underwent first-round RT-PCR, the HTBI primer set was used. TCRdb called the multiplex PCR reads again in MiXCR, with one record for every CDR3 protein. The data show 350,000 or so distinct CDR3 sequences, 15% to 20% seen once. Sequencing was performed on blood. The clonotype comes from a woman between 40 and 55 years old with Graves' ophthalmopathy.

CDR3 bases: TGCAGCGTTGCAGGGGACGGCAATCAGCCCCAGCATTTT. Residues: CSVAGDGNQPQHF. The J gene is TRBJ1-5, the V gene TRBV29-1, with D possibly being TRBD1 (6 bases). V was cut by 4 bases and J by 2 bases, with 9 bases left in between. This CDR3 is 13 amino acids long. CDR1 is SQVTM and CDR2 is ANQGSEA in the germline V gene.